The 9 T cell receptor beta chains below were found in one sample sequenced in a study of blood T cell repertoires in COVID-19. The assay was immunoSEQ multiplex PCR, and TCRdb's table has in-frame clones only and misses some. The sample records about 280,000 clones, roughly 85% being singletons. The material sequenced was peripheral blood. All receptors come from a middle-aged man with active or convalescent COVID-19.

The chain uses TRBV7-2 and TRBJ2-5; D gene unclear. The CDR3 covers 15 residues. Deletions cut 6 bases from V and 4 bases from J, with 18 bases between. Germline V gene sequence: CDR1 SGHTA, CDR2 FQGNSA. The CDR3 DNA sequence: TGTGCCAGCAGACTTAGCCCCCCTCACCGAGAGACCCAGTACTTC. Residues: CASRLSPPHRETQYF.

J is TRBJ2-7 and V is TRBV30; D not resolved. CDR1 and CDR2 (germline): GTSNPN, SVGIG (reference sequence). The CDR3 spans 11 residues. The V end was cut by 2 bases, the J end by 1 base, with 3 bases between. The CDR3 nucleotides read TGTGCCTGGAGTTATTCCTACGAGCAGTACTTC. It codes for CAWSYSYEQYF.

This clone occurred once. The chain carries TRBV19 and TRBJ2-5; 11 bases fit TRBD1. Germline V gene sequence: CDR1 LNHDA, CDR2 SQIVND (reference sequence). This CDR3 spans 17 amino acids. V gave up 5 bases and J gave up 7 bases; unmatched junction bases: 15. The CDR3 loop is CASSPLPGQGGYGTQYF. The CDR3, as DNA: TGTGCCAGTAGTCCGCTCCCGGGACAGGGGGGATATGGGACCCAGTACTTC.

The CDR3: CASSLQGARTEAFF. The CDR3 nucleotides are TGTGCCAGCAGTTTGCAGGGGGCGCGAACTGAAGCTTTCTTT. This chain links TRBV28 with TRBJ1-1; 8 nucleotides line up with TRBD1. Germline loops: CDR1 MDHEN, CDR2 SYDVKM. This CDR3 is built from 14 residues. The trim removed 3 bases at V and 5 bases at J, leaving 5 bases unmatched.

Ten or more counts support this clone. The chain is built from TRBV15 and TRBJ2-4; possible D gene TRBD1, 5 bases. The CDR3 is 17 amino acids. Germline V lookup: CDR1 LNHNV, CDR2 YYDKDF (reference sequence). The V end was cut by 6 bases, the J end by 0 bases, with 18 bases between. The CDR3 DNA is TGTGCCACCAGTATAAGACAGCGACGTCTAGCCAAAAACATTCAGTACTTC. The encoded protein is CATSIRQRRLAKNIQYF.

V gene TRBV11-2 combines with J gene TRBJ2-7; 8 nucleotides line up with TRBD1. With 5 bases clipped from V and 1 base from J, the junction kept 7 bases outside the gene matches. This CDR3 spans 15 amino acids. Germline assignment: CDR1 SGHAT and CDR2 FQNNGV. The CDR3 DNA follows: TGTGCCAGCAGCCCAGGACAGGGCCCTTCCTACGAGCAGTACTTC. Translation: CASSPGQGPSYEQYF.

This chain uses TRBV5-1 with TRBJ1-5; 8 bases agree with TRBD1. CDR3 length: 15 amino acids. CDR1 SGHRS and CDR2 YFSETQ come from the germline V gene. Trimming took 4 bases from V and 7 from J; bases not matched to a gene: 10. The CDR3 protein is CASSPTDRVRQPQHF. CDR3 in DNA: TGCGCCAGCAGCCCCACGGACAGGGTAAGGCAGCCCCAGCATTTT.

The chain carries TRBV30 and TRBJ1-2; D is ambiguous. CDR3 length: 12 residues. The V gene's germline CDR1 is GTSNPN and CDR2 SVGIG (reference sequence). The ends were cut back, 1 base at V and 4 bases at J, with 7 bases in the middle. In DNA form, the CDR3 reads TGTGCCTGGAGTGAGGACTCCTATGGCTACACCTTC. Encoded protein: CAWSEDSYGYTF.

The sample holds a few counts of this clone. V and J are TRBV28 and TRBJ1-3; D perhaps matches TRBD1 (6 bases). Germline CDR1 MDHEN, CDR2 SYDVKM. This CDR3 is 16 amino acids long. V gave up 5 bases and J gave up 6 bases, with 20 bases separating them. The CDR3 region is CASSPLLRDIKNTIYF. CDR3 in DNA: TGTGCCAGCAGTCCTCTCCTCCGGGACATCAAAAACACCATATATTTT. The full variable domain, with the rest looked up from reference TRBV28 and TRBJ1-3, is DVKVTQSSRYLVKRTGEKVFLECVQDMDHENMFWYRQDPGLGLRLIYFSYDVKMKEKGDIPEGYSVSREKKERFSLILESASTNQTSMYLCASSPLLRDIKNTIYFGEGSWLTVV.